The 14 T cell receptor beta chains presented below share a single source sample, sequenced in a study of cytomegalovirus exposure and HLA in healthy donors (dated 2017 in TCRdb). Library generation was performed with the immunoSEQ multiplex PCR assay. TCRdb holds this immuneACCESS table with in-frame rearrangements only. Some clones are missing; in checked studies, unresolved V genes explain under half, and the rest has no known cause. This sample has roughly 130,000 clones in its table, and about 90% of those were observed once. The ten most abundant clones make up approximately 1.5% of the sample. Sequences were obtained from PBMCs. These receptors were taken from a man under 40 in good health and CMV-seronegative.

The CDR3 nucleotides read TGTGCCAGCAGCACAACACCCGAACTAAACACCGGGGAGCTGTTTTTT. Amino acids: CASSTTPELNTGELFF. The rearrangement joins TRBV9 to TRBJ2-2, with D unresolved. The CDR3 has 16 amino acids. Per germline, CDR1 SGDLS and CDR2 YYNGEE. V was cut by 4 bases and J by 2 bases, with 15 bases left in between.

The CDR3 spells CASSQGARGDYGYTF. The CDR3 DNA reads as TGTGCCAGCTCACAGGGGGCGCGAGGTGACTATGGCTACACCTTC. The chain has TRBV18 and TRBJ1-2; the match to TRBD1 covers 7 bases. The CDR3 runs to 15 residues. Germline lookup yields CDR1 KGHSH and CDR2 LQKENI. V was clipped by 4 bases and J by 3 bases; unmatched bases: 8.

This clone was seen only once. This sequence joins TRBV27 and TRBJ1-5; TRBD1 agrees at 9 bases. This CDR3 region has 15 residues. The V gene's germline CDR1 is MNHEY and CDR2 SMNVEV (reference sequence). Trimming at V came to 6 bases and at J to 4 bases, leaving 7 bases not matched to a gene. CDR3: CASRSAGTGNQPQHF. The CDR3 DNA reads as TGTGCCAGCAGATCAGCCGGGACAGGGAATCAGCCCCAGCATTTT.

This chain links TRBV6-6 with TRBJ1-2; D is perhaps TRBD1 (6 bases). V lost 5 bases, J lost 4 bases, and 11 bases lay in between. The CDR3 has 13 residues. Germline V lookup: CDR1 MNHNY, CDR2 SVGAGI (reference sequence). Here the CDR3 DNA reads TGTGCCAGCAGTACGGACAGTTTCTATGGCTACACCTTC. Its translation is CASSTDSFYGYTF.

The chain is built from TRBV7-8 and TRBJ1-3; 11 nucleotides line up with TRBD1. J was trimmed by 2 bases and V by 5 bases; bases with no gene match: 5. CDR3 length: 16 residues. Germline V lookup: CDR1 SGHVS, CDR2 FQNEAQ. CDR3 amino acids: CASSLGTGGTGNTIYF. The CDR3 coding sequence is TGTGCCAGCAGCCTAGGGACAGGGGGAACTGGAAACACCATATATTTT.

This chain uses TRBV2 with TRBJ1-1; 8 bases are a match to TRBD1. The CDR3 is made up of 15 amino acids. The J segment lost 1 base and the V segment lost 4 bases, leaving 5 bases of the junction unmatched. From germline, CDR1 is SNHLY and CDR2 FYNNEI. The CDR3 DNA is TGTGCCAGCAGTGCCCTGGGACAGGCGAACACTGAAGCTTTCTTT. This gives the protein CASSALGQANTEAFF.

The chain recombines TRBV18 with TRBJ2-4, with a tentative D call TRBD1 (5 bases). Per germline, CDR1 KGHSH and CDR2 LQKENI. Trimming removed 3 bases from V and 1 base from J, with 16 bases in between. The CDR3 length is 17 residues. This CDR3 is CASSPLASGMAKNIQYF. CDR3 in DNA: TGTGCCAGCTCACCTCTCGCTTCAGGGATGGCCAAAAACATTCAGTACTTC.

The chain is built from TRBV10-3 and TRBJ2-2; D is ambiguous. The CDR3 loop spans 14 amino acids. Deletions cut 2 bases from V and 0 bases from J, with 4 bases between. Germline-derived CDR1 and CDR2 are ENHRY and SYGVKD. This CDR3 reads CAISETANTGELFF. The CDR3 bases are TGTGCCATCAGTGAGACAGCGAACACCGGGGAGCTGTTTTTT.

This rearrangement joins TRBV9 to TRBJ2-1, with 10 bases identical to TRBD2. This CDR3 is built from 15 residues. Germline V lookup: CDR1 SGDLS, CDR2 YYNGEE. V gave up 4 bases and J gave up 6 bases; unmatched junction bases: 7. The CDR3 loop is CASSIEAGGPNEQFF. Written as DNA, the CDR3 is TGTGCCAGCAGCATAGAAGCGGGAGGGCCCAATGAGCAGTTCTTC.

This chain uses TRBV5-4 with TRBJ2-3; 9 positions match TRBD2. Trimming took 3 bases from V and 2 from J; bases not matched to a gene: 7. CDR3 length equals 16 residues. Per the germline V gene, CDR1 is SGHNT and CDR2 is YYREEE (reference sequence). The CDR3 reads CASSSYAGGLTDTQYF. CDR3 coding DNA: TGTGCCAGCAGCTCTTACGCGGGGGGGCTCACAGATACGCAGTATTTT.

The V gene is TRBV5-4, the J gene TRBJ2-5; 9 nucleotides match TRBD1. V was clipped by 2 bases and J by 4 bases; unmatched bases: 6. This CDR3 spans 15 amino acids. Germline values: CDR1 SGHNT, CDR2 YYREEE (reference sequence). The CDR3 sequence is CASSFDRGSGETQYF. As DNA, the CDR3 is TGTGCCAGCAGCTTTGACAGGGGGAGTGGAGAGACCCAGTACTTC. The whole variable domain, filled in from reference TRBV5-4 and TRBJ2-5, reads ETGVTQSPTHLIKTRGQQVTLRCSSQSGHNTVSWYQQALGQGPQFIFQYYREEENGRGNFPPRFSGLQFPNYSSELNVNALELDDSALYLCASSFDRGSGETQYFGPGTRLLVL.

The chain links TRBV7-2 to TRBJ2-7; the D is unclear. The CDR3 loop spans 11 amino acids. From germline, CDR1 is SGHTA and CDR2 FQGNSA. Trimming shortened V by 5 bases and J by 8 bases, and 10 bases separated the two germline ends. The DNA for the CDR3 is TGTGCCAGCAGCCCCCTCGGTAAGCAGTACTTC. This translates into CASSPLGKQYF.

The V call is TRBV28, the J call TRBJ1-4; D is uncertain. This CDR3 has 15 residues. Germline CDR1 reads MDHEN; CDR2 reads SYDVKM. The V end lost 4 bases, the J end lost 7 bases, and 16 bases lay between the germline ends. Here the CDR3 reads CASSSSLMAGEKLFF. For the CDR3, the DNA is TGTGCCAGCAGTTCGTCCCTCATGGCTGGTGAAAAACTGTTTTTT. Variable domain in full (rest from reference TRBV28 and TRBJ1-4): DVKVTQSSRYLVKRTGEKVFLECVQDMDHENMFWYRQDPGLGLRLIYFSYDVKMKEKGDIPEGYSVSREKKERFSLILESASTNQTSMYLCASSSSLMAGEKLFFGSGTQLSVL.

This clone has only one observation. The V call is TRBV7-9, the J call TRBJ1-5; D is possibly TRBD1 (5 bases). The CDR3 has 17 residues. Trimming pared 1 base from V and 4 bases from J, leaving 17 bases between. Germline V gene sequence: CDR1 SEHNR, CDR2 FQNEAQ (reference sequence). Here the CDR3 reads CASSLVVGGRWNQPQHF. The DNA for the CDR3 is TGTGCCAGCAGCTTAGTTGTGGGGGGGAGGTGGAATCAGCCCCAGCATTTT.